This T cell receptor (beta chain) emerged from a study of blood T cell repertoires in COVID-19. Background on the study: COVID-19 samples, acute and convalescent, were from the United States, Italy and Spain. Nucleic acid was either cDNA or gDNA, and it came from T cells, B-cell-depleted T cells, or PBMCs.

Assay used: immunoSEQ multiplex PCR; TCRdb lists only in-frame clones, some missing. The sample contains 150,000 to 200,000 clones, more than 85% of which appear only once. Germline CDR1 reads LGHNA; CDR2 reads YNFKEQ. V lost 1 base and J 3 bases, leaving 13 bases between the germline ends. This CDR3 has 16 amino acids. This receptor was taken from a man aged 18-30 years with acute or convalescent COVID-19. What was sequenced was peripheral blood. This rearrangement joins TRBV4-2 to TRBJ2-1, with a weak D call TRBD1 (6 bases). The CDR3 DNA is TGTGCCAGCAGCCAAGTATGGGACACCGACTACAATGAGCAGTTCTTC. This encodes CASSQVWDTDYNEQFF.